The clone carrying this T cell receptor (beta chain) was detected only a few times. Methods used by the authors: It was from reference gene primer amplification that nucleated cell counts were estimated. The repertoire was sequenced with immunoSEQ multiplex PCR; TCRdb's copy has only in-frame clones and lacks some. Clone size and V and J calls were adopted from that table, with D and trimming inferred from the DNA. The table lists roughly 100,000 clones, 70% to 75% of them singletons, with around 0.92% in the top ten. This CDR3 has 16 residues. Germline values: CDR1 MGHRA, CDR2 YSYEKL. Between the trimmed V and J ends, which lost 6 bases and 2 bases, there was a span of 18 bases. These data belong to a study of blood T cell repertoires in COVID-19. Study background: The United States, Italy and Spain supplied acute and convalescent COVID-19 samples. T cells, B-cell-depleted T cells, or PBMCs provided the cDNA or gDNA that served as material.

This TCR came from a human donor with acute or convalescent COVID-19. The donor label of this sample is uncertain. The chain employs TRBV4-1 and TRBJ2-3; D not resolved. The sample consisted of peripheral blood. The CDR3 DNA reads TGCGCCAGCAGTCGACCGGGTCTATCCTCCACAGATACGCAGTATTTT. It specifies CASSRPGLSSTDTQYF.